These 23 T cell receptor beta chains share one sample of origin, sequenced in a study of T cells in localized non-small cell lung cancer (dated by TCRdb to the early 2020s). Preparation of the library involved the immunoSEQ multiplex PCR assay. TCRdb stores this immuneACCESS table with in-frame sequences only. Part of the clones is absent; in the studies checked, under half of the shortfall reflects unresolved V genes, and no reason is known for the rest. The sample profile shows tens of thousands of clones; roughly 91% of them were found once. The top ten clonotypes cover around a fifth of the sample. The sample consisted of peripheral blood, taken before any cancer treatment. Source of these receptors: a woman aged 35-70 years with stage I squamous cell lung carcinoma.

This clone was observed a few times. CDR3 in amino acids: CASSLGGQGVSPLHF. CDR3 coding DNA: TGTGCCAGCAGCTTGGGGGGACAGGGAGTTTCACCCCTCCACTTT. V usage is TRBV5-4 and J usage is TRBJ1-6, with 9 bases fitting TRBD1. Germline V lookup: CDR1 SGHNT, CDR2 YYREEE (reference sequence). The CDR3 sequence is 15 residues long. V was pared by 0 bases and J by 9 bases, with 4 bases of the junction left unmatched.

The V gene is TRBV6-5, the J gene TRBJ1-3; D unclear. Trimming left V 0 bases short and J 4 bases short, with 7 bases between. Germline assignment: CDR1 MNHEY and CDR2 SVGAGI. The CDR3 spans 14 residues. CDR3 loop: CASSYSSQGNTIYF. The CDR3 DNA is TGTGCCAGCAGTTACTCGAGTCAGGGAAACACCATATATTTT.

The chain uses TRBV5-6 and TRBJ1-1; a possible D gene is TRBD1 (6 bases). Germline V CDR1 and CDR2: SGHDT, YYEEEE. CDR3 length equals 15 residues. V was shortened by 4 bases and J by 0 bases, with 13 bases between the two germline ends. CDR3 loop: CASSPWTVLNTEAFF. The CDR3 DNA sequence: TGTGCCAGCAGCCCTTGGACAGTATTGAACACTGAAGCTTTCTTT.

This clone was seen only a few times. The chain is built from TRBV30 and TRBJ1-1, with TRBD1 identical over 8 bases. V lost 2 bases to trimming and J lost 1 base; unmatched junction nucleotides: 6. The CDR3 length is 15 residues. From germline, CDR1 is GTSNPN and CDR2 SVGIG (reference sequence). CDR3 in DNA: TGTGCCTGGAGTTATCTGGGACAGGCGAACACTGAAGCTTTCTTT. Protein: CAWSYLGQANTEAFF.

This chain uses TRBV7-9 with TRBJ2-5, with D maybe TRBD1 (6 bases). Trimming left V 1 base short and J 5 bases short, with 11 bases between. The CDR3 contains 14 residues. Per the germline V gene, CDR1 is SEHNR and CDR2 is FQNEAQ (reference sequence). This chain's CDR3 is CASSLGSRGETQYF. DNA of the CDR3: TGTGCCAGCAGCTTAGGTTCCAGGGGTGAGACCCAGTACTTC.

This sequence joins TRBV5-4 and TRBJ2-7; TRBD2 is a possible D gene (5 bases). Germline CDR1 SGHNT, CDR2 YYREEE (reference sequence). V shed 7 bases and J shed 3 bases, with 11 bases lying between them. This CDR3 region has 12 residues. The CDR3 region is CASSGVNYEQYF. The CDR3 DNA reads as TGTGCCAGCTCCGGGGTAAACTACGAGCAGTACTTC.

This chain joins TRBV5-1 and TRBJ1-4; D gene ambiguous. This CDR3 region has 15 residues. V shed 5 bases and J shed 0 bases, with 11 bases lying between them. Germline V lookup: CDR1 SGHRS, CDR2 YFSETQ. Here the CDR3 reads CASRSTTSTNEKLFF. As DNA, the CDR3 is TGCGCCAGCAGATCCACGACATCAACTAATGAAAAACTGTTTTTT. Variable domain in full (rest from reference TRBV5-1 and TRBJ1-4): KAGVTQTPRYLIKTRGQQVTLSCSPISGHRSVSWYQQTPGQGLQFLFEYFSETQRNKGNFPGRFSGRQFSNSRSEMNVSTLELGDSALYLCASRSTTSTNEKLFFGSGTQLSVL.

This clone was observed a single time. V usage is TRBV10-3 and J usage is TRBJ1-2, with 7 positions matching TRBD1. The germline V gene encodes CDR1 ENHRY and CDR2 SYGVKD. V gave up 0 bases and J gave up 9 bases; unmatched junction bases: 10. The CDR3 has 15 amino acids. This CDR3 is CAISESLDRVKSYTF. CDR3 nucleotide sequence: TGTGCCATCAGTGAGTCTCTTGACAGGGTGAAGAGCTACACCTTC.

The J gene is TRBJ1-2, the V gene TRBV6-1, with 11 bases matching TRBD1. There are 15 residues in the CDR3. The V gene's germline CDR1 is MNHNS and CDR2 SASEGT. DNA for the CDR3: TGTGTCGGGGGACAGGGGGGTCTATTGGACTATGGCTACACCTTC. This codes for CVGGQGGLLDYGYTF.

V and J are TRBV10-3 and TRBJ1-1, with a tentative D call TRBD1 (5 bases). This CDR3 region has 14 residues. Germline CDR1 ENHRY, CDR2 SYGVKD. V was shortened by 4 bases and J by 3 bases, with 12 bases between the two germline ends. In nucleotides, the CDR3 is TGTGCCATCAGTGGGGGGTTGGCGGACACTGAAGCTTTCTTT. Its translation is CAISGGLADTEAFF.

This clone was seen only once. This chain uses TRBV28 with TRBJ2-1; D call uncertain. The V end lost 3 bases, the J end lost 0 bases, and 9 bases lay between the germline ends. Germline CDR1 and CDR2: MDHEN and SYDVKM. CDR3 length equals 15 residues. As DNA, the CDR3 is TGTGCCAGCAGTTTCCGACGGAGCTCCTACAATGAGCAGTTCTTC. It translates to CASSFRRSSYNEQFF.

The chain has TRBV6-4 and TRBJ1-5; D unresolved. The V and J ends lost 8 bases and 0 bases respectively, with 8 bases between them. The germline gives CDR1 MRHNA, CDR2 SNTAGT. The CDR3 totals 13 residues. The CDR3 protein is CASGEGSNQPQHF. CDR3 DNA: TGTGCCAGCGGGGAGGGTAGCAATCAGCCCCAGCATTTT.

The V and J genes are TRBV28 and TRBJ1-1; D is possibly TRBD1 (6 bases). This CDR3 spans 12 amino acids. V was pared by 8 bases and J by 4 bases, with 11 bases between. Germline CDR1 MDHEN, CDR2 SYDVKM. The CDR3 region has the DNA TGTGCCAGCTCCACAGGGTTCACTGAAGCTTTCTTT. Amino acids: CASSTGFTEAFF.

The J gene is TRBJ2-3, the V gene TRBV13; D unclear. CDR1 is PRHDT, CDR2 FYEKMQ, per germline (reference sequence). CDR3 length: 14 residues. V was shortened by 0 bases and J by 0 bases, with 4 bases between the two germline ends. CDR3 protein: CASSLGVSTDTQYF. CDR3 bases: TGTGCCAGCAGCTTAGGAGTTAGCACAGATACGCAGTATTTT.

The chain is built from TRBV5-1 and TRBJ1-5; 8 positions agree with TRBD1. The CDR3 consists of 15 residues. V shed 4 bases and J 5 bases; nucleotides not matched to a gene: 8. In germline, CDR1 is SGHRS, CDR2 YFSETQ. The CDR3 bases are TGCGCCAGCAGCCCCCGGACAGGGCCCGATCAGCCCCAGCATTTT. Protein: CASSPRTGPDQPQHF.

The chain is built from TRBV6-1 and TRBJ1-2; 8 nucleotides line up with TRBD1. CDR3 length equals 16 residues. The trim removed 1 base at V and 6 bases at J, leaving 10 bases unmatched. From germline, CDR1 is MNHNS and CDR2 SASEGT. The CDR3: CASSEVSGQGADGYTF. CDR3 bases: TGTGCCAGCAGTGAAGTTTCCGGACAGGGCGCCGATGGCTACACCTTC.

In regard to this clone: This sample also contains other DNA sequences that code for the same CDR3. This rearrangement joins TRBV29-1 to TRBJ2-1, with D perhaps matching TRBD1 (6 bases). The CDR3 contains 12 residues. Trimming pared 3 bases from V and 9 bases from J, leaving 12 bases between. Germline V gives CDR1 SQVTM, CDR2 ANQGSEA. The CDR3 DNA reads as TGCAGCGTTGACAGGGGAGTAGGTGAGCAGTTCTTC. It yields the protein CSVDRGVGEQFF.

This chain connects TRBV7-9 to TRBJ1-1; perhaps TRBD1 as D (5 bases). The length of the CDR3 is 15 residues. Trimming took 5 bases from V and 9 from J, leaving 22 bases between them. Germline CDR1 is SEHNR and CDR2 is FQNEAQ (reference sequence). CDR3 nucleotide sequence: TGTGCCAGCAGCCCTCAAAGGGGCGAGGCCGGGAAAGCTTTCTTT. It specifies CASSPQRGEAGKAFF.

The rearrangement uses TRBV2 and TRBJ1-1, with no clear D. This CDR3 region has 13 residues. The V gene's germline CDR1 is SNHLY and CDR2 FYNNEI. Between the trimmed V and J ends, which lost 7 bases and 1 base, there was a span of 10 bases. This CDR3 is CASNPQQNTEAFF. In DNA form, the CDR3 reads TGTGCCAGCAACCCGCAACAGAACACTGAAGCTTTCTTT. Filled out from reference TRBV2 and TRBJ1-1, the complete variable domain reads EPEVTQTPSHQVTQMGQEVILRCVPISNHLYFYWYRQILGQKVEFLVSFYNNEISEKSEIFDDQFSVERPDGSNFTLKIRSTKLEDSAMYFCASNPQQNTEAFFGQGTRLTVV.

The CDR3 DNA sequence: TGTGCCAGCAGCTTATTCTCGGGGGGCCAAGAGACCCAGTACTTC. This codes for CASSLFSGGQETQYF. The V gene is TRBV11-2, the J gene TRBJ2-5, with 7 bases identical to TRBD2. V dropped 2 bases and J dropped 1; count of bases not matched to a gene: 4. The CDR3 length is 15 residues. Per germline, CDR1 SGHAT and CDR2 FQNNGV.

This chain connects TRBV2 to TRBJ1-2, with unresolved D. V lost 5 bases and J lost 3, with 13 bases in between. The length of the CDR3 is 14 residues. Per germline, CDR1 SNHLY and CDR2 FYNNEI. The CDR3 region is CASSTLLGDYGYTF. The DNA for the CDR3 is TGTGCCAGCAGTACTCTTCTGGGAGACTATGGCTACACCTTC.

This clone occurred once. This sequence joins TRBV29-1 and TRBJ2-5; no clear D. This CDR3 is built from 10 residues. V lost 6 bases to trimming and J lost 5 bases, with 7 bases between them. Germline loops: CDR1 SQVTM, CDR2 ANQGSEA. CDR3 in amino acids: CSVVRETQYF. The CDR3 DNA sequence: TGCAGCGTGGTGCGGGAGACCCAGTACTTC.

This chain joins TRBV9 and TRBJ1-1; 7 positions match TRBD1. After removal of 6 bases from V and 0 bases from J, the junction contained 8 bases not matched to a gene. Germline V lookup: CDR1 SGDLS, CDR2 YYNGEE. The CDR3 is 15 residues long. The CDR3 here is CASNSGGNMNTEAFF. In nucleotides, the CDR3 is TGTGCCAGCAATTCAGGGGGGAATATGAACACTGAAGCTTTCTTT. Full variable domain (remainder filled in from reference TRBV9 and TRBJ1-1): DSGVTQTPKHLITATGQRVTLRCSPRSGDLSVYWYQQSLDQGLQFLIQYYNGEERAKGNILERFSAQQFPDLHSELNLSSLELGDSALYFCASNSGGNMNTEAFFGQGTRLTVV.